Listed below are T cell receptor beta chains from one sample, sequenced in a study of T cells in localized non-small cell lung cancer. Assay: immunoSEQ multiplex PCR; the TCRdb copy retains only in-frame clones and omits some. Seen here are more than 2,500 clones, approximately 30% observed once, and the top ten hold 12%. This sample comprised lung tumor tissue, obtained before any cancer treatment. The receptors come from a woman between 40 and 69 years old with stage I lung adenocarcinoma. CDR3s include the opening cysteine and the closing phenylalanine or tryptophan. The order of the fields is D gene, clone size, J gene, V gene, CDR3 DNA, CDR3 protein. D genes are given only for firm matches. Not every row has a clone size; where given, it reads once, few, many or a size class.

D gene: -
clone size: -
J gene: TRBJ1-1
V gene: TRBV2
CDR3 DNA: TGTGCCAGCAGTGTGGTCCGAGCCACTGAAGCTTTCTTT
CDR3 protein: CASSVVRATEAFF

D gene: -
clone size: few
J gene: TRBJ2-7
V gene: TRBV30
CDR3 DNA: TGTGCCTGGAGTGTAAAGGGACGCGGAGGTCCCGGCCAGTACTTC
CDR3 protein: CAWSVKGRGGPGQYF

D gene: -
clone size: once
J gene: TRBJ2-2
V gene: TRBV28
CDR3 DNA: TGTGCCAGCAGTTTGGCTAACACCGGGGAGCTGTTTTTT
CDR3 protein: CASSLANTGELFF

D gene: -
clone size: few
J gene: TRBJ1-2
V gene: TRBV10-3
CDR3 DNA: TGTGCCAGCAGTGAGAGGACACCGGCGGGGCGCTACACCTTC
CDR3 protein: CASSERTPAGRYTF

D gene: TRBD2
clone size: few
J gene: TRBJ2-2
V gene: TRBV19
CDR3 DNA: TGTGCCAGTAGTATAGGATCAGGACTAGGGACGAACACCGGGGAGCTGTTTTTT
CDR3 protein: CASSIGSGLGTNTGELFF

D gene: -
clone size: -
J gene: TRBJ1-1
V gene: TRBV11-3
CDR3 DNA: TGTGCCAGCAGCTTAGGACACCTAGGTACTGAAGCTTTCTTT
CDR3 protein: CASSLGHLGTEAFF

D gene: -
clone size: -
J gene: TRBJ1-1
V gene: TRBV30
CDR3 DNA: TGTGCCTGGACAAGGAACATGAACACTGAAGCTTTCTTT
CDR3 protein: CAWTRNMNTEAFF

D gene: TRBD2
clone size: -
J gene: TRBJ2-1
V gene: TRBV19
CDR3 DNA: TGTGCCAGTAGTCTAGCGGGACGACGGGAGCAGTTCTTC
CDR3 protein: CASSLAGRREQFF

D gene: -
clone size: few
J gene: TRBJ2-1
V gene: TRBV11-3
CDR3 DNA: TGTGCCAGCAGCCCCGAACCAACAGGGTGGAATGAGCAGTTCTTC
CDR3 protein: CASSPEPTGWNEQFF

D gene: TRBD1
clone size: -
J gene: TRBJ1-4
V gene: TRBV5-1
CDR3 DNA: TGCGCCAGCAGTTCGGGGGCAGGGGGCCCGACTGAAAAACTGTTTTTT
CDR3 protein: CASSSGAGGPTEKLFF

D gene: TRBD2
clone size: -
J gene: TRBJ2-5
V gene: TRBV6-8
CDR3 DNA: TGTGCCAGCAGTTCTGGGACTAGCGGGCGGCCAGAGACCCAGTACTTC
CDR3 protein: CASSSGTSGRPETQYF

D gene: -
clone size: -
J gene: TRBJ2-5
V gene: TRBV27
CDR3 DNA: TGTGCCAGCAGTGAAGCGTCCGCAGACTACCAAGAGACCCAGTACTTC
CDR3 protein: CASSEASADYQETQYF

D gene: -
clone size: -
J gene: TRBJ1-2
V gene: TRBV19
CDR3 DNA: TGTGCCAGTAGTATCGGGTATGGCTACACCTTC
CDR3 protein: CASSIGYGYTF

D gene: TRBD2
clone size: -
J gene: TRBJ2-7
V gene: TRBV6-8
CDR3 DNA: TGTGCCAGCACCGCACTAGCGGGAGCCTCCTACGAGCAGTACTTC
CDR3 protein: CASTALAGASYEQYF

D gene: -
clone size: -
J gene: TRBJ1-1
V gene: TRBV18
CDR3 DNA: TGTGCCAGCTCACCATTACAGGGAGGCACTGAAGCTTTCTTT
CDR3 protein: CASSPLQGGTEAFF

D gene: -
clone size: medium-sized
J gene: TRBJ1-2
V gene: TRBV19
CDR3 DNA: TGTGCCAGTACCAATCGGTTTGGAGGCTACACCTTC
CDR3 protein: CASTNRFGGYTF

D gene: TRBD1
clone size: few
J gene: TRBJ2-7
V gene: TRBV18
CDR3 DNA: TGTGCCAGCTCACCGACAGGGCCCCCCCTCGACGAGCAGTACTTC
CDR3 protein: CASSPTGPPLDEQYF

D gene: -
clone size: large
J gene: TRBJ2-5
V gene: TRBV6-8
CDR3 DNA: TGTGCCAGTAGGACTTATGAAGAGACCCAGTACTTC
CDR3 protein: CASRTYEETQYF

D gene: TRBD1
clone size: -
J gene: TRBJ1-5
V gene: TRBV30
CDR3 DNA: TGTGCCTGGAGTTCAGGGGGAAATCAGCCCCAGCATTTT
CDR3 protein: CAWSSGGNQPQHF

D gene: -
clone size: -
J gene: TRBJ2-3
V gene: TRBV5-1
CDR3 DNA: TGCGCCAGCAGCTTGGGGCAGGCGGGGACAGATACGCAGTATTTT
CDR3 protein: CASSLGQAGTDTQYF

D gene: TRBD2
clone size: large
J gene: TRBJ2-1
V gene: TRBV11-3
CDR3 DNA: TGTGCCAGCAGCCTTTCGCTCTCTAGCGGATACAATGAGCAGTTCTTC
CDR3 protein: CASSLSLSSGYNEQFF

D gene: TRBD1
clone size: -
J gene: TRBJ2-2
V gene: TRBV19
CDR3 DNA: TGTGCCAGTAGTTGGGCAGGGGGCTACACCGGGGAGCTGTTTTTT
CDR3 protein: CASSWAGGYTGELFF

D gene: -
clone size: -
J gene: TRBJ1-2
V gene: TRBV28
CDR3 DNA: TGTGCCAGCAGTCCCAGCGGAGCGGGTCCGGGACTCTATGGCTACACCTTC
CDR3 protein: CASSPSGAGPGLYGYTF

D gene: TRBD1
clone size: few
J gene: TRBJ1-1
V gene: TRBV12-5
CDR3 DNA: TGTGCTAGTGGTTTTGGACAGGGGGATCTCATGAACACTGAAGCTTTCTTT
CDR3 protein: CASGFGQGDLMNTEAFF

D gene: -
clone size: few
J gene: TRBJ2-2
V gene: TRBV19
CDR3 DNA: TGTGCCAGTAGTATCAGGGTAGCCGGGGAGCTGTTTTTT
CDR3 protein: CASSIRVAGELFF

D gene: TRBD2
clone size: -
J gene: TRBJ2-1
V gene: TRBV11-3
CDR3 DNA: TGTGCCAGCAGCCTACCCCTTGCTAGCGGGAGTAGCTATGAGCAGTTCTTC
CDR3 protein: CASSLPLASGSSYEQFF

D gene: TRBD1
clone size: -
J gene: TRBJ1-2
V gene: TRBV11-3
CDR3 DNA: TGTGCCAGCAGCTTGGGGGACAGGGGCTATGGCTACACCTTC
CDR3 protein: CASSLGDRGYGYTF

D gene: -
clone size: few
J gene: TRBJ2-1
V gene: TRBV27
CDR3 DNA: TGTGCCAGCAGTTTCCTCAGGGGGGATTTGAGTGAGCAGTTCTTC
CDR3 protein: CASSFLRGDLSEQFF

D gene: TRBD1
clone size: -
J gene: TRBJ2-7
V gene: TRBV11-3
CDR3 DNA: TGTGCCAGCAGCCGCCAGGGGGCGGACTACGAGCAGTACTTC
CDR3 protein: CASSRQGADYEQYF

D gene: -
clone size: -
J gene: TRBJ2-5
V gene: TRBV25-1
CDR3 DNA: TGTGCCAGCAGTGAATATGGAGACCCAAGCCGGTACTTC
CDR3 protein: CASSEYGDPSRYF

D gene: -
clone size: medium-sized
J gene: TRBJ1-1
V gene: TRBV6-8
CDR3 DNA: TGTGCCAGCAGTTTGGCCGTAGCCACTGAAGCTTTCTTT
CDR3 protein: CASSLAVATEAFF

D gene: -
clone size: -
J gene: TRBJ1-1
V gene: TRBV23-1
CDR3 DNA: TGCGCCAGCAGCGGAACATCGAACACTGAAGCTTTCTTT
CDR3 protein: CASSGTSNTEAFF

D gene: -
clone size: few
J gene: TRBJ2-7
V gene: TRBV4-1
CDR3 DNA: TGCGCCAGCAGCCGGTCCCCGGGCTTCCTGGAAGGCTACGAGCAGTACTTC
CDR3 protein: CASSRSPGFLEGYEQYF

D gene: TRBD1
clone size: -
J gene: TRBJ2-5
V gene: TRBV19
CDR3 DNA: TGTGCCAGTAGTCCCCGACAGGGGCTGTTCATGGAGACCCAGTACTTC
CDR3 protein: CASSPRQGLFMETQYF

D gene: TRBD2
clone size: -
J gene: TRBJ2-3
V gene: TRBV30
CDR3 DNA: TGTGCCTTGTCCGGGGGCGGGAGGACCACAGATACGCAGTATTTT
CDR3 protein: CALSGGGRTTDTQYF

D gene: -
clone size: few
J gene: TRBJ2-2
V gene: TRBV9
CDR3 DNA: TGTGCCAGCAGCGTAACGGCAGGGGCGAACACCGGGGAGCTGTTTTTT
CDR3 protein: CASSVTAGANTGELFF

D gene: -
clone size: few
J gene: TRBJ2-7
V gene: TRBV9
CDR3 DNA: TGTGCCAGCAGCGGCGAGATGGACCTCCCCCGTAACGAGCAGTACTTC
CDR3 protein: CASSGEMDLPRNEQYF

D gene: TRBD2
clone size: medium-sized
J gene: TRBJ2-7
V gene: TRBV9
CDR3 DNA: TGTGCCAGCAGCGTAGGAACTAGCGGGATGTACGAGCAGTACTTC
CDR3 protein: CASSVGTSGMYEQYF

D gene: -
clone size: few
J gene: TRBJ2-7
V gene: TRBV9
CDR3 DNA: TGTGCCAGCAGCGTAAGCCCAAAGTGGGGAAACGAGCAGTACTTC
CDR3 protein: CASSVSPKWGNEQYF

D gene: -
clone size: -
J gene: TRBJ1-2
V gene: TRBV28
CDR3 DNA: TGTGCCAGCAGTTTAGGGGCAGGGTTTTCCCTCTGGGGCTACACCTTC
CDR3 protein: CASSLGAGFSLWGYTF

D gene: TRBD1
clone size: -
J gene: TRBJ2-7
V gene: TRBV5-1
CDR3 DNA: TGCGCCAGCAGCTTTGACGGACAGGTGGGGTCCTACGAGCAGTACTTC
CDR3 protein: CASSFDGQVGSYEQYF

D gene: TRBD2
clone size: -
J gene: TRBJ2-1
V gene: TRBV11-3
CDR3 DNA: TGTGCCAGCAGCCAACTAGCGGGAGGGACTAATGAGCAGTTCTTC
CDR3 protein: CASSQLAGGTNEQFF

D gene: -
clone size: -
J gene: TRBJ2-1
V gene: TRBV11-3
CDR3 DNA: TGTGCCAGCAGCCAAGCAGGAACAGGGTCTAAAAATGAGCAGTTCTTC
CDR3 protein: CASSQAGTGSKNEQFF

D gene: -
clone size: few
J gene: TRBJ2-5
V gene: TRBV6-9
CDR3 DNA: TGTGCCAGCAGTCACGACACCCCCCAGTACTTC
CDR3 protein: CASSHDTPQYF

D gene: TRBD2
clone size: medium-sized
J gene: TRBJ2-1
V gene: TRBV6-8
CDR3 DNA: TGTGCCAGCAGTTGGACTAGCGTCGGTGAGCAGTTCTTC
CDR3 protein: CASSWTSVGEQFF

D gene: -
clone size: -
J gene: TRBJ2-3
V gene: TRBV5-1
CDR3 DNA: TGCGCCAGCAGCTTGGTTTTGGGGCCCAGGGCGCAGTATTTT
CDR3 protein: CASSLVLGPRAQYF

D gene: -
clone size: -
J gene: TRBJ1-5
V gene: TRBV28
CDR3 DNA: TGTGCCGCAAGTTGGGGATCCCCCAGAAGCAATCAGCCCCAGCATTTT
CDR3 protein: CAASWGSPRSNQPQHF

D gene: -
clone size: -
J gene: TRBJ2-7
V gene: TRBV28
CDR3 DNA: TGTGCCAGCCAAGTCCCGGGACCAAGATACGAGCAGTACTTC
CDR3 protein: CASQVPGPRYEQYF

D gene: -
clone size: -
J gene: TRBJ1-3
V gene: TRBV30
CDR3 DNA: TGTGCCTGGGGTGCTCGGGACGGCTCTGGAAACACCATATATTTT
CDR3 protein: CAWGARDGSGNTIYF

D gene: -
clone size: -
J gene: TRBJ2-7
V gene: TRBV9
CDR3 DNA: TGTGCCAGCAGCGTAGGGGACGGGAGCGCCTACGAGCAGTACTTC
CDR3 protein: CASSVGDGSAYEQYF

D gene: -
clone size: few
J gene: TRBJ1-5
V gene: TRBV30
CDR3 DNA: TGTGCCTGGAGTGTACAGCAGGATCAGCCCCAGCATTTT
CDR3 protein: CAWSVQQDQPQHF

D gene: -
clone size: medium-sized
J gene: TRBJ2-5
V gene: TRBV11-3
CDR3 DNA: TGTGCCAGCAGCTTGGTAGGACAGCAAGAGACCCAGTACTTC
CDR3 protein: CASSLVGQQETQYF

D gene: TRBD2
clone size: few
J gene: TRBJ2-1
V gene: TRBV6-8
CDR3 DNA: TGTGCCAGCAGCCCCACTAGCGGGAGCACCAATGAGCAGTTCTTC
CDR3 protein: CASSPTSGSTNEQFF

D gene: -
clone size: large
J gene: TRBJ2-7
V gene: TRBV11-3
CDR3 DNA: TGTGCCAGCAGGACCGGAGCGGGACAGCTCTACGAGCAGTACTTC
CDR3 protein: CASRTGAGQLYEQYF

D gene: TRBD1
clone size: -
J gene: TRBJ1-5
V gene: TRBV6-8
CDR3 DNA: TGTGCCAGCACAAACACAGGGGGCAATCAGCCCCAGCATTTT
CDR3 protein: CASTNTGGNQPQHF

D gene: -
clone size: medium-sized
J gene: TRBJ1-2
V gene: TRBV11-3
CDR3 DNA: TGTGCCAGCAGCTTAGGAGTAGCAGGGAACTATGGCTACACCTTC
CDR3 protein: CASSLGVAGNYGYTF

D gene: TRBD2
clone size: -
J gene: TRBJ2-1
V gene: TRBV18
CDR3 DNA: TGTGCCAGCTCACCGGGGGTAGCGGGAGAAGGTGAGCAGTTCTTC
CDR3 protein: CASSPGVAGEGEQFF

D gene: TRBD1
clone size: -
J gene: TRBJ1-4
V gene: TRBV13
CDR3 DNA: TGTGCCAGCAGCTTAGGCCGAGGGACAGGGGGTGAAAAACTGTTTTTT
CDR3 protein: CASSLGRGTGGEKLFF

D gene: -
clone size: medium-sized
J gene: TRBJ2-3
V gene: TRBV6-7
CDR3 DNA: TGTGCCAGCAGTTACCTGGACACAGATACGCAGTATTTT
CDR3 protein: CASSYLDTDTQYF

D gene: -
clone size: few
J gene: TRBJ2-1
V gene: TRBV11-3
CDR3 DNA: TGTGCCAGCAGCTTAAACTCGGGCCCCTACAATGAGCAGTTCTTC
CDR3 protein: CASSLNSGPYNEQFF